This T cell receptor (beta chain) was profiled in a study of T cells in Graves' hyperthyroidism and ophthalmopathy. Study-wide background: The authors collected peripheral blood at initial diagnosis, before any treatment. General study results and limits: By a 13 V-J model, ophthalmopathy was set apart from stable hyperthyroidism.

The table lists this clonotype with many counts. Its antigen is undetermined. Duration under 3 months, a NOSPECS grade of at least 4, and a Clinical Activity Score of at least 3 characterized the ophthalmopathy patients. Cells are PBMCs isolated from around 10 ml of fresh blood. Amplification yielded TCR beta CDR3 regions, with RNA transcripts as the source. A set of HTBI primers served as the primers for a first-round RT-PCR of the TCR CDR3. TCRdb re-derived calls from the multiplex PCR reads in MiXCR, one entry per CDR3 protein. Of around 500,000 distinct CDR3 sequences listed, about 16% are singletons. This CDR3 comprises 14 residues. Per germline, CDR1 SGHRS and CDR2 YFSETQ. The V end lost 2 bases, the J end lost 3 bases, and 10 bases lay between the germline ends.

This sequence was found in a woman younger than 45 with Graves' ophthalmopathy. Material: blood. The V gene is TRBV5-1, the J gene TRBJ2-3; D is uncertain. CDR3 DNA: TGCGCCAGCAGCTTTGAGTTCCGGACAGATACGCAGTATTTT. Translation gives CASSFEFRTDTQYF.